Shown below are 19 T cell receptor beta chains from a single sample sequenced in a study of OX40 agonist ivuxolimab in advanced cancers. Generated by immunoSEQ multiplex PCR, the TCRdb table keeps only in-frame clones and is missing some. The table lists tens of thousands of clones, approximately 90% of them singletons, with about 0.95% in the top ten. Here the sequenced sample was CD4+ or CD8+ T cells sorted from blood, taken in a trial of the OX40 agonist ivuxolimab. Receptor source: an adult with an advanced solid tumor such as melanoma, head and neck, liver or kidney cancer.

The chain employs TRBV19 and TRBJ1-1, with 8 nucleotides matching TRBD1. The germline V gene encodes CDR1 LNHDA and CDR2 SQIVND (reference sequence). The length of the CDR3 is 13 residues. J was trimmed by 7 bases and V by 5 bases; bases with no gene match: 6. The CDR3 protein is CASSLRQGFEAFF. Here the CDR3 DNA reads TGTGCCAGTAGTCTAAGACAGGGGTTTGAAGCTTTCTTT.

The chain links TRBV25-1 to TRBJ2-7; D is tentatively TRBD1 or TRBD2 (5 bases each). V lost 4 bases to trimming and J lost 7 bases, with 14 bases between them. Germline V CDR1 and CDR2: MGHDK, SYGVNS. CDR3 length: 13 residues. CDR3 sequence: CASSGGILGEQYF. CDR3 sequence (DNA): TGTGCCAGCAGTGGGGGGATTCTAGGGGAGCAGTACTTC.

This clone was seen more than once but under ten times. The chain couples TRBV5-1 to TRBJ1-2; maybe TRBD1 (6 bases). V was shortened by 0 bases and J by 8 bases, with 17 bases between the two germline ends. The CDR3 runs to 15 residues. Germline lookup yields CDR1 SGHRS and CDR2 YFSETQ. CDR3 DNA: TGCGCCAGCAGCTTGGATTACGGGGGGCGAAGGGGCTACACCTTC. It is translated as CASSLDYGGRRGYTF.

This clone was observed once. V and J are TRBV18 and TRBJ2-3; 7 bases map to TRBD2. V lost 5 bases and J lost 6; bases outside the gene matches: 2. Germline V lookup: CDR1 KGHSH, CDR2 LQKENI. The length of the CDR3 is 12 residues. This chain's CDR3 is CASSALADTQYF. The CDR3 nucleotides are TGTGCCAGCTCAGCACTAGCGGATACGCAGTATTTT.

As concerns this clone: The junction departs from the called germline gene at one end, perhaps through a read error. This chain uses TRBV7-7 with TRBJ2-2; 9 positions match TRBD2. This CDR3 region has 15 residues. The germline CDR1 and CDR2 sequences are SSHAT and FNYEAQ (reference sequence). DNA of the CDR3: TGTGCTAGCAGCCCCGGCGGGGGGGGCACCGGGGAGCTGTTTTTT. It yields the protein CASSPGGGGTGELFF. The complete variable domain, with remaining parts taken from reference TRBV7-7 and TRBJ2-2, reads GAGVSQSPRYKVTKRGQDVTLRCDPISSHATLYWYQQALGQGPEFLTYFNYEAQPDKSGLPSDRFSAERPEGSISTLTIQRTEQRDSAMYRCASSPGGGGTGELFFGEGSRLTVL.

For the CDR3, the DNA is TGTGCCAGCAGCTTAACAGGGACGACCTTCTCTGGAAACACCATATATTTT. The encoded protein is CASSLTGTTFSGNTIYF. This rearrangement joins TRBV7-6 to TRBJ1-3; weak D call: TRBD1 (6 bases). Germline lookup yields CDR1 SGHVS and CDR2 FNYEAQ. The CDR3 has 17 amino acids. The germline V and J ends were trimmed by 2 bases and 0 bases, with 14 bases remaining between them.

The chain is built from TRBV6-5 and TRBJ1-6; D unresolved. Germline V lookup: CDR1 MNHEY, CDR2 SVGAGI. This CDR3 is 12 amino acids long. The V gene lost 2 bases and the J gene lost 7 bases, with 3 bases spanning the gap. The CDR3 spells CASSYPNSPLHF. CDR3 nucleotides: TGTGCCAGCAGTTACCCCAATTCACCCCTCCACTTT.

The V and J genes are TRBV5-1 and TRBJ2-3; D remains unclear. CDR3 size: 13 residues. CDR1 is SGHRS, CDR2 YFSETQ, per germline. The V and J ends lost 4 bases and 4 bases respectively, with 10 bases between them. This CDR3 is CASSDSEADTQYF. CDR3 nucleotide sequence: TGCGCCAGCAGCGATTCTGAGGCAGATACGCAGTATTTT. The whole variable domain, remainder taken from reference TRBV5-1 and TRBJ2-3, is KAGVTQTPRYLIKTRGQQVTLSCSPISGHRSVSWYQQTPGQGLQFLFEYFSETQRNKGNFPGRFSGRQFSNSRSEMNVSTLELGDSALYLCASSDSEADTQYFGPGTRLTVL.

This clone was observed once. CDR3 protein: CASSEGGAGAYEQYF. For the CDR3, the DNA is TGTGCCAGCAGTGAGGGGGGGGCGGGAGCCTACGAGCAGTACTTC. The chain has TRBV6-4 and TRBJ2-7, with D maybe TRBD2 (7 bases). CDR3 size: 15 residues. Germline values: CDR1 MRHNA, CDR2 SNTAGT. The germline V and J ends were trimmed by 3 bases and 2 bases, with 14 bases remaining between them.

The chain joins TRBV6-4 to TRBJ1-1; D remains ambiguous. Per the germline V gene, CDR1 is MRHNA and CDR2 is SNTAGT. CDR3 length equals 13 residues. The V gene lost 9 bases and the J gene lost 3 bases, with 14 bases spanning the gap. The CDR3 protein is CARDTESYTEAFF. CDR3 in DNA: TGTGCCAGGGATACAGAGTCTTACACTGAAGCTTTCTTT.

V is TRBV7-9 and J is TRBJ2-3, with TRBD2 identical over 11 bases. After removal of 6 bases from V and 1 base from J, the junction contained 9 bases not matched to a gene. This CDR3 region has 17 residues. CDR1 and CDR2 (germline): SEHNR, FQNEAQ (reference sequence). Written as DNA, the CDR3 is TGTGCCAGCAGTCAAGCTAGCGGGGGGCTCGGCACAGATACGCAGTATTTT. Translating gives CASSQASGGLGTDTQYF.

The genes are TRBV25-1 and TRBJ2-1, with a possible D match to TRBD1 (6 bases). Trimming stripped 6 bases from V and 1 base from J, with 10 bases between. Germline CDR1 and CDR2: MGHDK and SYGVNS. The CDR3 loop spans 14 amino acids. The CDR3 region is CASRIGGSYNEQFF. Here the CDR3 DNA reads TGTGCCAGCAGAATAGGGGGTTCCTACAATGAGCAGTTCTTC.

J is TRBJ2-7 and V is TRBV6-1, with TRBD1 identical over 12 bases. The V gene's germline CDR1 is MNHNS and CDR2 SASEGT. CDR3 length: 14 amino acids. Germline trimming cut 7 bases from V and 6 bases from J; bases unmatched to any gene: 7. CDR3 residues: CASIRDRGLGEQYF. CDR3 DNA: TGTGCCAGCATCCGGGACAGGGGGCTGGGCGAGCAGTACTTC.

This clone was counted a single time. This rearrangement joins TRBV6-6 to TRBJ1-2; 7 positions match TRBD1. J was trimmed by 12 bases and V by 6 bases; bases with no gene match: 7. CDR3 size: 11 residues. Per germline, CDR1 MNHNY and CDR2 SVGAGI (reference sequence). CDR3: CASSQGQWHTF. The CDR3 nucleotides are TGTGCCAGCAGCCAGGGACAGTGGCACACCTTC.

The chain employs TRBV30 and TRBJ2-1; the D is unclear. Germline V gene lookup returns CDR1 GTSNPN and CDR2 SVGIG (reference sequence). The CDR3 runs 11 residues. Trimming removed 2 bases at V and 8 bases at J, with 7 bases between. CDR3: CAWSLTHEQFF. CDR3 bases: TGTGCCTGGAGTTTGACACATGAGCAGTTCTTC.

This clone has more than one count but fewer than ten. The chain combines TRBV6-5 with TRBJ1-1; D remains ambiguous. CDR3 length: 15 amino acids. Trimming took 0 bases from V and 1 from J, leaving 9 bases between them. Germline CDR1 is MNHEY and CDR2 is SVGAGI. The CDR3 nucleotides are TGTGCCAGCAGTTACTCACCCCAACGGAACACTGAAGCTTTCTTT. Protein: CASSYSPQRNTEAFF.

The chain is built from TRBV6-6 and TRBJ2-7, with 9 positions matching TRBD1. V trimming: 2 bases; J trimming: 5 bases; junction bases outside the gene matches: 4. The CDR3 loop spans 14 amino acids. Germline V gene sequence: CDR1 MNHNY, CDR2 SVGAGI (reference sequence). The CDR3 DNA reads TGTGCCAGCAGTTACCGGGACAGGGTCCACGAGCAGTACTTC. This codes for CASSYRDRVHEQYF.

The V gene is TRBV19, the J gene TRBJ2-3; D gene uncertain. This CDR3 contains 14 residues. V lost 3 bases and J lost 7, with 14 bases in between. CDR1 is LNHDA, CDR2 SQIVND, per germline (reference sequence). The chain's CDR3 is CASSMLPVVNTQYF. DNA of the CDR3: TGTGCCAGTAGTATGTTGCCCGTTGTCAATACGCAGTATTTT.

With respect to this clone: In the same sample, other DNA sequences code for this CDR3. This chain links TRBV5-4 with TRBJ2-5; 11 nucleotides line up with TRBD2. Germline V lookup: CDR1 SGHNT, CDR2 YYREEE (reference sequence). V dropped 4 bases and J dropped 4; count of bases not matched to a gene: 6. This CDR3 comprises 15 residues. CDR3: CASSAPTSGRETQYF. In nucleotides, the CDR3 is TGTGCCAGCAGCGCCCCCACTAGCGGGAGAGAGACCCAGTACTTC.